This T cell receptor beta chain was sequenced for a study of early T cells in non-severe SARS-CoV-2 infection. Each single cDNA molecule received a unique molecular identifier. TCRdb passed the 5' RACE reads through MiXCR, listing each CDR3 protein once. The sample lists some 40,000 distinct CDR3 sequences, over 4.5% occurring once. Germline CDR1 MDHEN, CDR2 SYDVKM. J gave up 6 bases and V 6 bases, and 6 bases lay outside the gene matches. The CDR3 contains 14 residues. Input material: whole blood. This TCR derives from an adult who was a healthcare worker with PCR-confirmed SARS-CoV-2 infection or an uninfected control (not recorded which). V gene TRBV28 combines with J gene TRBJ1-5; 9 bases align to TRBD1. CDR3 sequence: CASSSGQGSQPQHF. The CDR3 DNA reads TGTGCCAGCAGCTCGGGACAGGGCAGTCAGCCCCAGCATTTT. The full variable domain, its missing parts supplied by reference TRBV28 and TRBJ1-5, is DVKVTQSSRYLVKRTGEKVFLECVQDMDHENMFWYRQDPGLGLRLIYFSYDVKMKEKGDIPEGYSVSREKKERFSLILESASTNQTSMYLCASSSGQGSQPQHFGDGTRLSIL.